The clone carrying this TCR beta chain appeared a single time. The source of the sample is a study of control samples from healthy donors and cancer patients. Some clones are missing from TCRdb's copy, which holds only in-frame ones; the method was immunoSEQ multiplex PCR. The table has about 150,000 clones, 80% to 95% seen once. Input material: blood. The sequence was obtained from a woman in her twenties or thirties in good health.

CDR3 sequence reads: CASSPGRGTSGKETQYF. The CDR3 coding sequence is TGTGCCAGCAGCCCTGGAAGGGGGACTAGCGGGAAAGAGACCCAGTACTTC. This chain uses TRBV5-5 with TRBJ2-5; TRBD2 matches at 13 bases. The CDR3 has 17 amino acids. Germline CDR1 and CDR2: SGHKS and YYEKEE (reference sequence). J gave up 3 bases and V 4 bases, and 9 bases lay outside the gene matches. Filled out from reference TRBV5-5 and TRBJ2-5, the complete variable domain reads DAGVTQSPTHLIKTRGQQVTLRCSPISGHKSVSWYQQVLGQGPQFIFQYYEKEERGRGNFPDRFSARQFPNYSSELNVNALLLGDSALYLCASSPGRGTSGKETQYFGPGTRLLVL.